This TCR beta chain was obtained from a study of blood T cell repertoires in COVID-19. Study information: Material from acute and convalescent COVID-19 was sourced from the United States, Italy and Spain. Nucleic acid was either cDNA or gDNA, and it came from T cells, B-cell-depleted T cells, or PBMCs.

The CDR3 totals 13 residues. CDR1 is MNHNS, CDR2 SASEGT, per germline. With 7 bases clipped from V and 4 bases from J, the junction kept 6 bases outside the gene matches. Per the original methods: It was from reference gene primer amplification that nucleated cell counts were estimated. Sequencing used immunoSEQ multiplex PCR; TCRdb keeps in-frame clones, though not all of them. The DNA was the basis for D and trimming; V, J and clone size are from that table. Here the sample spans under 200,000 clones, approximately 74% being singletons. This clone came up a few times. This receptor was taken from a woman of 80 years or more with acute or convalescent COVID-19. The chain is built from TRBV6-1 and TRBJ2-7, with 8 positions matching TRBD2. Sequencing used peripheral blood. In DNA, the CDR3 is TGTGCCAGCATTGACACGGGAGGGTACGAGCAGTACTTC. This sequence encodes CASIDTGGYEQYF.